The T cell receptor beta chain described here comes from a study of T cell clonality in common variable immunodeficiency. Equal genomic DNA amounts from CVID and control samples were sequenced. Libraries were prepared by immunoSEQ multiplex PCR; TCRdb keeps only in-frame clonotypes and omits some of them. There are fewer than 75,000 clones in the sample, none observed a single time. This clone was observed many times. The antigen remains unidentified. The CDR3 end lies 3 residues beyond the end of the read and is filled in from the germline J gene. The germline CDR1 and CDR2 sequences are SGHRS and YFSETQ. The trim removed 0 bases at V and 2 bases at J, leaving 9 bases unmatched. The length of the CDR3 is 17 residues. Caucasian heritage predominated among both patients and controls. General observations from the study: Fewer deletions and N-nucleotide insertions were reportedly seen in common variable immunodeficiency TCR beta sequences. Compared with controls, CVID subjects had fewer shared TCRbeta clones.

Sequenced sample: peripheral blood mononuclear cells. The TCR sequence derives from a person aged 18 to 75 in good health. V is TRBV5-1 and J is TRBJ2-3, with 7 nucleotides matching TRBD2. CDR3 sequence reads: CASSLGPASGDTDTQYF. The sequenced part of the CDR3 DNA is TGCGCCAGCAGCTTGGGCCCCGCTAGCGGAGACACAGATACG. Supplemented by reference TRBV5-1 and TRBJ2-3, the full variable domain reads KAGVTQTPRYLIKTRGQQVTLSCSPISGHRSVSWYQQTPGQGLQFLFEYFSETQRNKGNFPGRFSGRQFSNSRSEMNVSTLELGDSALYLCASSLGPASGDTDTQYFGPGTRLTVL.